This T cell receptor (beta chain) was profiled in a study of Tregs in tolerant kidney transplant recipients. TCRdb keeps only in-frame clones here, not all; method: immunoSEQ multiplex PCR. Its table records about 48,000 clones. With V trimmed by 3 bases and J by 0 bases, 2 bases remained unmatched. Germline V gene lookup returns CDR1 SGHVS and CDR2 FQNEAQ. This CDR3 spans 15 amino acids. Study-level results: Few patients were studied, so findings need validation in larger groups. Expanding Tregs on activated donor B cells appeared to best identify donor-specific TCRbeta clones.

As for this clone: The antigen remains undetermined. The read comes to an end 3 residues before the CDR3 does, leaving the germline J gene to fill in the end.

Unstimulated Tregs (CD4+CD25+CD127-) and CD4+CD25- non-Tregs were sorted from PBMCs. The clonotype comes from a human donor who received a combined kidney and bone marrow transplant. The sequencing used CD4+ T cells from blood, collected before the transplant. V gene TRBV7-8 combines with J gene TRBJ2-5; 9 nucleotides agree with TRBD2. CDR3 amino acids: CASSFPSGNQETQYF. CDR3 DNA, as far as it was read: TGTGCCAGCAGCTTTCCTAGCGGGAACCAAGAGACC.